This T cell receptor beta chain was recorded in a study of cytomegalovirus exposure and HLA in healthy donors. Background on the study: About 179 million T cells yielded under 130 million unique TCR beta sequences in earlier analysis.

The CDR3 sequence is 13 residues long. Germline CDR1 is SQVTM and CDR2 is ANQGSEA. V gave up 8 bases and J gave up 6 bases; unmatched junction bases: 5. This clone was seen just once. In the PCR, 60 Vbeta and 13 Jbeta primers were used. Here immunoSEQ multiplex PCR was the method, and the copy in TCRdb shows in-frame clones only, minus some. The sample holds about 90,000 clones, 65% seen once. The origin of this receptor is a woman between 45 and 60 years old in good health and CMV-seropositive. The V and J genes are TRBV29-1 and TRBJ2-7, with 15 nucleotides matching TRBD2. Sequencing input: PBMCs. The CDR3 is CSILGLAGGEQYF. In DNA form, the CDR3 reads TGCAGCATCCTGGGACTAGCGGGGGGCGAGCAGTACTTC.